These 32 T cell receptor beta chains were sequenced from one sample in a study of T cells in Graves' hyperthyroidism and ophthalmopathy. It was RNA transcripts that yielded the amplified TCR beta CDR3 regions. A first-round RT-PCR of the TCR CDR3 used the HTBI primer set. TCRdb reanalysed the multiplex PCR reads using MiXCR and keeps one entry per CDR3 protein. The data show under 300,000 distinct CDR3 sequences, more than 12% seen once. Material: blood. The receptor set was obtained from a middle-aged woman with Graves' hyperthyroidism that later progressed to Graves' ophthalmopathy.

In nucleotides, the CDR3 is TGCAGTGCTAGTGGCGGACTAGCGGGAGTATCGGGATACAATGAGCAGTTCTTC. Protein product: CSASGGLAGVSGYNEQFF. J is TRBJ2-1 and V is TRBV20-1; 13 bases align to TRBD2. This CDR3 is 18 amino acids long. Germline CDR1 reads DFQATT; CDR2 reads SNEGSKA (reference sequence). The junction had 12 bases not matched to a gene; V was cut back by 3 bases and J by 4 bases.

There are many counts of this clonotype. The chain has TRBV20-1 and TRBJ2-7, with D maybe TRBD2 (7 bases). This CDR3 contains 14 residues. The germline V gene encodes CDR1 DFQATT and CDR2 SNEGSKA (reference sequence). Trimming shortened V by 6 bases and J by 2 bases, and 17 bases separated the two germline ends. The CDR3 bases are TGCAGTGCCAGATCTAGGGGGAGGGCCTACGAGCAGTACTTC. Translating it yields CSARSRGRAYEQYF.

In its sample, this clonotype was seen many times. This sequence joins TRBV19 and TRBJ2-1; possibly TRBD1 for D (6 bases). Between the trimmed V and J ends, which lost 1 base and 4 bases, there was a span of 11 bases. In germline, CDR1 is LNHDA, CDR2 SQIVND (reference sequence). CDR3 length: 15 residues. CDR3 loop: CASSIGQGLYNEQFF. The CDR3 nucleotides read TGTGCCAGTAGTATAGGTCAGGGGTTATACAATGAGCAGTTCTTC.

The genes are TRBV5-1 and TRBJ2-1; 9 nucleotides match TRBD2. The V segment lost 0 bases and the J segment 10 bases; nucleotides outside the gene matches: 8. The length of the CDR3 is 15 residues. Germline V lookup: CDR1 SGHRS, CDR2 YFSETQ. The CDR3: CASSLDAGGPGEQFF. In DNA form, the CDR3 reads TGCGCCAGCAGCTTGGACGCGGGAGGGCCCGGGGAGCAGTTCTTC.

This clonotype was counted at least ten times. The chain couples TRBV28 to TRBJ2-3; 9 positions agree with TRBD2. The CDR3 totals 17 residues. V was clipped by 4 bases and J by 2 bases; unmatched bases: 10. CDR1 is MDHEN and CDR2 is SYDVKM in the germline V gene. The CDR3 sequence is CASSSLAGPADTDTQYF. For the CDR3, the DNA is TGTGCCAGCAGTTCCCTAGCGGGGCCCGCCGACACAGATACGCAGTATTTT.

This clonotype has only a few counts. The chain carries TRBV7-3 and TRBJ2-4; the D is unclear. CDR1 is SGHTA, CDR2 FQGTGA, per germline. This CDR3 contains 13 residues. Trimming removed 3 bases at V and 5 bases at J, with 8 bases between. CDR3: CASSFSSQNIQYF. DNA for the CDR3: TGTGCCAGCAGCTTTAGTTCTCAAAACATTCAGTACTTC.

This clonotype was recorded at least ten times. V gene TRBV28 combines with J gene TRBJ1-5; a possible D gene is TRBD1 (5 bases). The V end lost 5 bases, the J end lost 2 bases, and 16 bases lay between the germline ends. Per the germline V gene, CDR1 is MDHEN and CDR2 is SYDVKM. The CDR3 has 16 residues. CDR3 residues: CASSRRGVWGNQPQHF. DNA for the CDR3: TGTGCCAGCAGTCGGAGAGGGGTGTGGGGCAATCAGCCCCAGCATTTT.

The sample holds a few counts of this clonotype. The genes are TRBV28 and TRBJ1-2; the match to TRBD1 covers 7 bases. This CDR3 contains 18 residues. Per germline, CDR1 MDHEN and CDR2 SYDVKM. Trimming at V came to 5 bases and at J to 5 bases, leaving 20 bases not matched to a gene. CDR3 amino acids: CASSPRYRRPGQLYGYTF. Here the CDR3 DNA reads TGTGCCAGCAGTCCTCGCTATCGACGGCCGGGACAGCTATATGGCTACACCTTC.

This clonotype was recorded a few times. One end of the junction fails to match germline, which may point to a read error. This sequence joins TRBV7-2 and TRBJ2-2; TRBD2 might be the D (5 bases). The CDR3 is 13 residues long. Germline V gene lookup returns CDR1 SGHTA and CDR2 FQGNSA. This CDR3 is CVSSLARLGELFF. In DNA, the CDR3 is TGTGTCAGCAGCTTAGCGAGGCTCGGGGAGCTGTTTTTT.

Ten or more counts support this clonotype. This chain's CDR3 is CASSLDYRWGNQPQHF. In DNA form, the CDR3 reads TGTGCCAGCAGCTTGGATTACCGTTGGGGGAATCAGCCCCAGCATTTT. The chain is built from TRBV5-6 and TRBJ1-5; TRBD1 might be the D (5 bases). The V end was cut by 0 bases, the J end by 4 bases, with 14 bases between. Germline V lookup: CDR1 SGHDT, CDR2 YYEEEE. The CDR3 totals 16 residues.

The rearrangement joins TRBV19 to TRBJ2-3, with D possibly being TRBD1 (7 bases). Germline CDR1 is LNHDA and CDR2 is SQIVND (reference sequence). V was pared by 1 base and J by 0 bases, with 17 bases between. This CDR3 comprises 18 residues. The CDR3 sequence is CASSIVRDSTSSTDTQYF. The CDR3 region has the DNA TGTGCCAGTAGTATAGTGCGGGACAGCACCTCTAGCACAGATACGCAGTATTTT.

V usage is TRBV13 and J usage is TRBJ1-4, with 12 nucleotides matching TRBD1. Trimming took 5 bases from V and 3 from J; bases not matched to a gene: 16. Germline V gives CDR1 PRHDT, CDR2 FYEKMQ (reference sequence). The CDR3 extends over 20 amino acids. The CDR3 protein is CASSAQSGTGGAGANEKLFF. Here the CDR3 DNA reads TGTGCCAGCAGCGCTCAATCCGGGACAGGGGGCGCCGGGGCTAATGAAAAACTGTTTTTT.

This clonotype occurred many times. The chain uses TRBV12-3 or TRBV12-4 and TRBJ2-3, with 9 bases lining up with TRBD1. CDR3 size: 16 residues. Trimming at V came to 6 bases and at J to 5 bases, leaving 12 bases not matched to a gene. The CDR3 loop reads CASRTTGTGWEDTQYF. The CDR3 DNA is TGTGCCAGCAGAACGACCGGGACAGGGTGGGAAGATACGCAGTATTTT.

V gene TRBV5-8 combines with J gene TRBJ1-3, with 8 nucleotides matching TRBD1. Germline V gives CDR1 SGHTS, CDR2 YDEGEE. The CDR3 sequence is 15 residues long. With V trimmed by 6 bases and J by 4 bases, 9 bases remained unmatched. In nucleotides, the CDR3 is TGTGCCAGCAACAATCAGGGGGCTGGAGGAAACACCATATATTTT. It specifies CASNNQGAGGNTIYF.

This clonotype was counted ten times or more. This sequence joins TRBV18 and TRBJ1-1, with D perhaps TRBD1 (5 bases). The CDR3 covers 14 residues. Germline CDR1 reads KGHSH; CDR2 reads LQKENI. V was shortened by 6 bases and J by 1 base, with 12 bases between the two germline ends. The chain's CDR3 is CASSQGFANTEAFF. CDR3 coding DNA: TGTGCCAGCTCGCAGGGTTTTGCGAACACTGAAGCTTTCTTT.

This clonotype was seen repeatedly, ten times or more. The chain couples TRBV6-1 to TRBJ1-5; 8 bases match TRBD1. Germline assignment: CDR1 MNHNS and CDR2 SASEGT. V lost 5 bases and J lost 1; bases outside the gene matches: 1. This CDR3 has 14 amino acids. The CDR3 loop reads CASSRQGSNQPQHF. CDR3 bases: TGTGCCAGCAGTAGACAGGGGAGCAATCAGCCCCAGCATTTT.

This clonotype was picked up many times. V usage is TRBV5-1 and J usage is TRBJ2-1; TRBD2 matches 9 bases. Per germline, CDR1 SGHRS and CDR2 YFSETQ. The CDR3 contains 14 residues. V lost 5 bases to trimming and J lost 6 bases; unmatched junction nucleotides: 6. CDR3 nucleotides: TGCGCCAGCAGGGGGACTAGCTGGTCCAATGAGCAGTTCTTC. Translating it yields CASRGTSWSNEQFF.

As concerns this clonotype: With a much larger clone just one base away, this may be a read error. The V call is TRBV6-2 or TRBV6-3, the J call TRBJ2-5; D possibly matches TRBD1 or TRBD2 (5 bases each). Deletions cut 6 bases from V and 5 bases from J, with 22 bases between. This CDR3 spans 16 amino acids. Germline V gene data show CDR1 as MNHEY and CDR2 as SVGEGT. The CDR3 here is CASSHGPGPDMETQYF. DNA for the CDR3: TGTGCCAGCAGCCACGGCCCGGGGCCCGACATGGAGACCCAGTACTTC.

This clonotype was counted at least ten times. V gene TRBV2 combines with J gene TRBJ1-1; D call uncertain. The CDR3 length is 11 residues. CDR1 is SNHLY, CDR2 FYNNEI, per germline. V lost 8 bases, J lost 4 bases, and 8 bases lay in between. The CDR3 DNA sequence: TGTGCCAGCTATGTCGGCACTGAAGCTTTCTTT. This translates into CASYVGTEAFF.

This clonotype was seen ten or more times. The genes are TRBV18 and TRBJ2-3; D gene unclear. Trimming left V 0 bases short and J 0 bases short, with 4 bases between. In germline, CDR1 is KGHSH, CDR2 LQKENI. This CDR3 has 14 amino acids. DNA of the CDR3: TGTGCCAGCTCACCACCGGCTAGCACAGATACGCAGTATTTT. Amino acid sequence: CASSPPASTDTQYF. The whole variable domain, remainder taken from reference TRBV18 and TRBJ2-3, is NAGVMQNPRHLVRRRGQEARLRCSPMKGHSHVYWYRQLPEEGLKFMVYLQKENIIDESGMPKERFSAEFPKEGPSILRIQQVVRGDSAAYFCASSPPASTDTQYFGPGTRLTVL.

In this sample, this clonotype turned up many times. The chain recombines TRBV19 with TRBJ1-1, with no clear D. Germline CDR1 is LNHDA and CDR2 is SQIVND (reference sequence). The CDR3 has 15 amino acids. Trimming shortened V by 3 bases and J by 0 bases, and 11 bases separated the two germline ends. Here the CDR3 reads CASSIGNDLNTEAFF. CDR3 nucleotides: TGTGCCAGTAGTATCGGTAATGACCTGAACACTGAAGCTTTCTTT.

This clonotype was recorded many times. The rearrangement links TRBV4-1 to TRBJ2-7; D ambiguous. CDR3 length: 13 amino acids. The germline V and J ends were trimmed by 1 base and 5 bases, with 9 bases remaining between them. Germline CDR1 reads MGHRA; CDR2 reads YSYEKL. CDR3 coding DNA: TGCGCCAGCAGCCAAGTGGGTCTCAACGAGCAGTACTTC. Protein sequence: CASSQVGLNEQYF.

Many counts were recorded for this clonotype. The gene calls are TRBV7-3 and TRBJ2-3; no reliable D call. Per germline, CDR1 SGHTA and CDR2 FQGTGA. The V end lost 0 bases, the J end lost 0 bases, and 7 bases lay between the germline ends. The CDR3 spans 15 residues. CDR3 region: CASSLTAESTDTQYF. In DNA, the CDR3 is TGTGCCAGCAGCTTAACGGCGGAGAGCACAGATACGCAGTATTTT. The whole variable domain, remainder taken from reference TRBV7-3 and TRBJ2-3, is GAGVSQTPSNKVTEKGKYVELRCDPISGHTALYWYRQSLGQGPEFLIYFQGTGAADDSGLPNDRFFAVRPEGSVSTLKIQRTERGDSAVYLCASSLTAESTDTQYFGPGTRLTVL.

This clonotype was detected ten times or more. The chain recombines TRBV5-1 with TRBJ2-3, with a weak D call TRBD2 (5 bases). Germline CDR1 is SGHRS and CDR2 is YFSETQ. Trimming pared 0 bases from V and 2 bases from J, leaving 13 bases between. This CDR3 has 16 amino acids. CDR3 residues: CASSLVQRKYTDTQYF. CDR3 coding DNA: TGCGCCAGCAGCTTGGTTCAGCGGAAATACACAGATACGCAGTATTTT.

This clonotype came up a few times. V is TRBV6-2 or TRBV6-3 and J is TRBJ2-5, with D maybe TRBD1 (5 bases). Per germline, CDR1 MNHEY and CDR2 SVGEGT. CDR3 size: 15 residues. The germline V and J ends were trimmed by 0 bases and 9 bases, with 17 bases remaining between them. The chain's CDR3 is CASSYSTASQGAQYF. CDR3 DNA sequence: TGTGCCAGCAGTTACTCGACGGCCAGCCAAGGGGCCCAGTACTTC.

This clonotype has at least ten counts. The chain links TRBV10-3 to TRBJ1-4; weak D call: TRBD1 (5 bases). This CDR3 is built from 14 residues. V was trimmed by 6 bases and J by 4 bases, leaving 12 bases between them. CDR1 and CDR2 (germline): ENHRY, SYGVKD. CDR3 nucleotides: TGTGCCATCAGCGACGGGACGAATAATGAAAAACTGTTTTTT. It yields the protein CAISDGTNNEKLFF.

This clonotype was seen repeatedly, ten times or more. The chain couples TRBV24-1 to TRBJ1-4; D is uncertain. Germline assignment: CDR1 KGHDR and CDR2 SFDVKD. This CDR3 contains 15 residues. The germline V and J ends were trimmed by 4 bases and 4 bases, with 12 bases remaining between them. CDR3 DNA: TGTGCCACCAGTGAAGGATACCAGAATAATGAAAAACTGTTTTTT. It translates to CATSEGYQNNEKLFF.

The rearrangement links TRBV20-1 to TRBJ2-3, with TRBD2 matching over 8 bases. Per germline, CDR1 DFQATT and CDR2 SNEGSKA (reference sequence). This CDR3 has 15 residues. The ends lost 6 bases at V and 2 bases at J; junction bases unmatched: 10. DNA for the CDR3: TGCAGTGCCGTACGGGGGGGATGGTACACAGATACGCAGTATTTT. The encoded protein is CSAVRGGWYTDTQYF.

On this clonotype itself: A read error is possible here, since a much larger clone lies one base away. The CDR3 loop is CASSVDRLAVNSGELFF. In DNA form, the CDR3 reads TGTGCCAGCAGCGTAGACCGACTAGCGGTAAACAGCGGGGAGCTGTTTTTT. J is TRBJ2-2 and V is TRBV9, with TRBD2 matching over 9 bases. CDR3 length: 17 residues. Germline V gene data show CDR1 as SGDLS and CDR2 as YYNGEE. Complete variable domain (other parts from reference TRBV9 and TRBJ2-2): DSGVTQTPKHLITATGQRVTLRCSPRSGDLSVYWYQQSLDQGLQFLIQYYNGEERAKGNILERFSAQQFPDLHSELNLSSLELGDSALYFCASSVDRLAVNSGELFFGEGSRLTVL.

The chain employs TRBV10-3 and TRBJ1-5, with D perhaps matching TRBD1 (5 bases). V gave up 4 bases and J gave up 5 bases, with 15 bases separating them. Germline CDR1 and CDR2: ENHRY and SYGVKD. This CDR3 is built from 15 residues. The CDR3 region has the DNA TGTGCCATCAGTGTGTCAGGGAGCGAGGATCAGCCCCAGCATTTT. It yields the protein CAISVSGSEDQPQHF.

The chain combines TRBV6-1 with TRBJ1-2; no clear D. Per germline, CDR1 MNHNS and CDR2 SASEGT. The V end lost 8 bases, the J end lost 2 bases, and 12 bases lay between the germline ends. The CDR3 spans 13 residues. The CDR3 protein is CASLQTQNYGYTF. CDR3 bases: TGTGCCAGCCTTCAGACGCAGAACTATGGCTACACCTTC.

This clonotype was counted many times. CDR3: CASSPRGALAKNIQYF. CDR3 DNA sequence: TGTGCCAGCAGTCCCCGTGGGGCCCTAGCCAAAAACATTCAGTACTTC. The gene calls are TRBV6-1 and TRBJ2-4, with D tentatively TRBD1 (5 bases). V gave up 5 bases and J gave up 0 bases, with 14 bases separating them. Per the germline V gene, CDR1 is MNHNS and CDR2 is SASEGT. The CDR3 sequence is 16 residues long.